The TCR beta chain described here comes from a study of early T cells in non-severe SARS-CoV-2 infection (TCRdb year 2021). Regarding the complete study: Bulk RNA from unsorted whole blood was used for TCR sequencing, so alpha and beta chains could not be paired.

There are a few counts of this clonotype. Its specific antigen is unknown. Nothing much larger sits one base from this clone, and base qualities are not available. The CDR3 runs 15 amino acids, cysteine and phenylalanine included. Only the CDR3 DNA is retained, 45 bases long and in frame from the first base. V loses 0 bases of germline sequence and J loses 3 bases, and the interval between the two ends is 12 bases. CDR1 and CDR2, looked up from the germline V gene, are LGHNA and YNFKEQ. Libraries were made using 5' RACE. Sequencing took place on a NextSeq 500. To correct for sequencing error and PCR bias, the TCR library protocol tagged individual cDNA molecules with unique molecular identifiers. Both TCR alpha and beta chains were sequenced, and tight co-correlation was observed between alpha and beta sequence abundances in each sample. Regarding the original processing steps: V gene, J gene and CDR3 annotation of TCR sequences was performed with Decombinator V4. Expanded TCRs were defined as changing significantly between any two time points under a Poisson model with p below 0.0001. Abundances of TCRs were expressed as counts per million after normalisation to the total number of TCRs sequenced in each sample. TRAV1-2 paired with TRAJ12, TRAJ20 or TRAJ33 defined MAIT TCRs, while TRAV10 paired with TRAJ18 defined iNKT TCRs. VDJdb, accessed on 1 November 2021, was searched for TCRs annotated for CMV, EBV and SARS-CoV-2, and TCRs annotated for more than one antigen were excluded. TCRdb trimmed the raw reads at Q25, called clones with MiXCR and kept productive beta chains. Every CDR3 protein is listed once, alongside the most common genes and DNA of its rows. None of the V and J calls come from the authors' own analysis; TCRdb made them. The sample yields roughly 60,000 distinct CDR3 sequences; under 8% were counted once. Of the sample, about 5.9% is held by the ten largest clones.

Set within a cohort of healthcare workers in London, UK, this nested case-control study involved weekly PCR testing of nasopharyngeal swabs along with blood sampling. Healthcare workers were enrolled in the week of the UK lockdown, from 23 to 31 March 2020, and were followed every week for up to 16 weeks. On the study overall, not on this receptor specifically: Matching against VDJdb was skewed toward anti-spike CD8 responses, likely underestimated virus-specific expansions, and missed private and CD4 specificities.

The clonotype originates from an adult who was a healthcare worker with PCR-confirmed SARS-CoV-2 infection or an uninfected control (not recorded which). This specimen was whole blood, taken at baseline. The sequence joins TRBV4-2 to TRBJ2-7; the D gene lacks a confident call. The DNA sequence reads TGTGCCAGCAGCCAAGATAAATTAACAGACTACGAGCAGTACTTC. The encoded protein is CASSQDKLTDYEQYF.